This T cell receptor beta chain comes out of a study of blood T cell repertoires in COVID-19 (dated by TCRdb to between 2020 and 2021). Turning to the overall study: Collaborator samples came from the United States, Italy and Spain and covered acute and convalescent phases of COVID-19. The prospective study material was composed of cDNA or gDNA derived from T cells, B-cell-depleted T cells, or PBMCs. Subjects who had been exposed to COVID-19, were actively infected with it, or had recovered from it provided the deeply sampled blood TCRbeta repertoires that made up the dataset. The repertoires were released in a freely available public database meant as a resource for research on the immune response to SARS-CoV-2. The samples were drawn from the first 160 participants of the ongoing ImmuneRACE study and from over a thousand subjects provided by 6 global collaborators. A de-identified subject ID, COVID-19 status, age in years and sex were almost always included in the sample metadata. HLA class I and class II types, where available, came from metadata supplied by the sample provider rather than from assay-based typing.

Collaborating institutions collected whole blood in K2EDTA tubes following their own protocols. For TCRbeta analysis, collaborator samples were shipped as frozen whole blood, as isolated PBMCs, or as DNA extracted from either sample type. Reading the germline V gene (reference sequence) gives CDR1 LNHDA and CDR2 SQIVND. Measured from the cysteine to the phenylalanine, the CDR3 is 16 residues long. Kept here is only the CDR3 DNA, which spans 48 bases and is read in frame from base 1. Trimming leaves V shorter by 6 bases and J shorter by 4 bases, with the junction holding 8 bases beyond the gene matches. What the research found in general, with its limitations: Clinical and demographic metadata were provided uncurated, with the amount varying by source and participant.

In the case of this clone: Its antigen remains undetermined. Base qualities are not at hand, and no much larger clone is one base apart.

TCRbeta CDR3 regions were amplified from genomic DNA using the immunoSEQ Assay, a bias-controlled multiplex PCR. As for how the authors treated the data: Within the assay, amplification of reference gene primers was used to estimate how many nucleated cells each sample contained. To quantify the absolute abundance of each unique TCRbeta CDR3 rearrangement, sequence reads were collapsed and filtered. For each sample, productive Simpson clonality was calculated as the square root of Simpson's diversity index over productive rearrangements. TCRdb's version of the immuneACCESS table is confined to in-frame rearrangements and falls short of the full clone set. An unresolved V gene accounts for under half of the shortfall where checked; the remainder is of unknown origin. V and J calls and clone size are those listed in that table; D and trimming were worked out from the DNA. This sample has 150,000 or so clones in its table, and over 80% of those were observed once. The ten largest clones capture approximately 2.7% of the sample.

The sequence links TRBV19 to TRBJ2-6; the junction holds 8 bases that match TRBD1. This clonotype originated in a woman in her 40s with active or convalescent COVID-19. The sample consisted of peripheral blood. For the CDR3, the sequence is CASRQDRVRGANVLTF. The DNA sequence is TGTGCCAGTAGACAGGACAGGGTGAGGGGGGCCAACGTCCTGACTTTC.